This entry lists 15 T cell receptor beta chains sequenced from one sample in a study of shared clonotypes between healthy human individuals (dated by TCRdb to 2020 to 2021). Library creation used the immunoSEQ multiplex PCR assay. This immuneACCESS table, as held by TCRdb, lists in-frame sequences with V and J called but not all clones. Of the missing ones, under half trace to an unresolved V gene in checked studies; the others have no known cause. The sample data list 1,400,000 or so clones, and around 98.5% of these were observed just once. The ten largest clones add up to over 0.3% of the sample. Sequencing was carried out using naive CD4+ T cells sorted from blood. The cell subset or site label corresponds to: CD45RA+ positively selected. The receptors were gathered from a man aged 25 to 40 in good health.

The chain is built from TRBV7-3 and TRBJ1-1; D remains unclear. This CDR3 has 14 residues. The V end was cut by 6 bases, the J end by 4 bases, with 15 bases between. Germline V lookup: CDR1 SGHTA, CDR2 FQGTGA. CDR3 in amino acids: CASRYGHGGTEAFF. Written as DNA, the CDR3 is TGTGCCAGCAGGTATGGTCACGGAGGCACTGAAGCTTTCTTT. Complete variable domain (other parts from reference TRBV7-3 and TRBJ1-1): GAGVSQTPSNKVTEKGKYVELRCDPISGHTALYWYRQSLGQGPEFLIYFQGTGAADDSGLPNDRFFAVRPEGSVSTLKIQRTERGDSAVYLCASRYGHGGTEAFFGQGTRLTVV.

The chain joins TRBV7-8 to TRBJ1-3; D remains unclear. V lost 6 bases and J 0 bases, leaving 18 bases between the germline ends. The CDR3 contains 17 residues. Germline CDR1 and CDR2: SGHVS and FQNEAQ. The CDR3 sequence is CASSPIPGQSSGNTIYF. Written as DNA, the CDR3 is TGTGCCAGCAGTCCGATCCCCGGGCAGAGCTCTGGAAACACCATATATTTT. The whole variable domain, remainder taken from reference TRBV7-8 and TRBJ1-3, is GAGVSQSPRYKVAKRGQDVALRCDPISGHVSLFWYQQALGQGPEFLTYFQNEAQLDKSGLPSDRFFAERPEGSVSTLKIQRTQQEDSAVYLCASSPIPGQSSGNTIYFGEGSWLTVV.

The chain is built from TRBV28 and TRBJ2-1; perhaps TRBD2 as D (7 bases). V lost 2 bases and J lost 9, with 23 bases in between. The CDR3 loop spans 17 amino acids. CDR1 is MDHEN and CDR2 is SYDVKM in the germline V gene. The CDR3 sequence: CASSLLGGRAGLGEQFF. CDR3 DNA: TGTGCCAGCAGTTTACTAGGGGGACGAGCGGGACTGGGTGAGCAGTTCTTC. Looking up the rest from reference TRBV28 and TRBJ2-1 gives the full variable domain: DVKVTQSSRYLVKRTGEKVFLECVQDMDHENMFWYRQDPGLGLRLIYFSYDVKMKEKGDIPEGYSVSREKKERFSLILESASTNQTSMYLCASSLLGGRAGLGEQFFGPGTRLTVL.

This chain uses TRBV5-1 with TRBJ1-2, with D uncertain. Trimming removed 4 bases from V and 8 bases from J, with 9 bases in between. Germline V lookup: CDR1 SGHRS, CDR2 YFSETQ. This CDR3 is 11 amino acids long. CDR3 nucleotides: TGCGCCAGCAGCGGGGAGGTAGGCTACACCTTC. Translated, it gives CASSGEVGYTF. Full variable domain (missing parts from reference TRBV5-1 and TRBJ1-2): KAGVTQTPRYLIKTRGQQVTLSCSPISGHRSVSWYQQTPGQGLQFLFEYFSETQRNKGNFPGRFSGRQFSNSRSEMNVSTLELGDSALYLCASSGEVGYTFGSGTRLTVV.

CDR3 nucleotide sequence: TGCACCAGCAGCCAAGATCGGGGTAGCAGAATCCAAGAGACCCAGTACTTC. Its protein product is CTSSQDRGSRIQETQYF. This chain links TRBV1 with TRBJ2-5; the D call of TRBD2 is as the table states it, not checked on the DNA. TRBV1 is shown as a pseudogene. This CDR3 is built from 17 residues.

The CDR3 is CASSPTGTAKNIQYF. CDR3 nucleotides: TGTGCCAGCAGCCCAACAGGGACGGCCAAAAACATTCAGTACTTC. V usage is TRBV9 and J usage is TRBJ2-4; TRBD1 is a possible D gene (6 bases). This CDR3 is built from 15 residues. The V gene lost 4 bases and the J gene lost 1 base, with 12 bases spanning the gap. CDR1 is SGDLS, CDR2 YYNGEE, per germline. Complete variable domain (other parts from reference TRBV9 and TRBJ2-4): DSGVTQTPKHLITATGQRVTLRCSPRSGDLSVYWYQQSLDQGLQFLIQYYNGEERAKGNILERFSAQQFPDLHSELNLSSLELGDSALYFCASSPTGTAKNIQYFGAGTRLSVL.

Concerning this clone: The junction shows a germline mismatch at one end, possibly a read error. The CDR3 region has the DNA TGTGCTAGCAGCTGGGACAGCACAGATACGCAGTATTTT. Translated, it gives CASSWDSTDTQYF. The gene calls are TRBV7-7 and TRBJ2-3, with D perhaps TRBD1 or TRBD2 (5 bases each). The CDR3 has 13 amino acids. Germline V lookup: CDR1 SSHAT, CDR2 FNYEAQ (reference sequence).

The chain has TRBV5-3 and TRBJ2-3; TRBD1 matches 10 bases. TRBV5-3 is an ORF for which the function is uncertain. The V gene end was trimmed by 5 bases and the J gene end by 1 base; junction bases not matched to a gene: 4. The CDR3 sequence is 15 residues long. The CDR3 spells CARRRQGACTDTQYF. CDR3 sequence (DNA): TGTGCCAGAAGGAGACAGGGGGCTTGCACAGATACGCAGTATTTT.

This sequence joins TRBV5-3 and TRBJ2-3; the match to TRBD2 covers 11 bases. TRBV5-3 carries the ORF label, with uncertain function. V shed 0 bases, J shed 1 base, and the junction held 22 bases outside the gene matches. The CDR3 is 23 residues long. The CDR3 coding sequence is TGTGCCAGAAGCTTGGCAGGAGCAAACCGAAAACGACTAGCGGGACTTCGCACAGATACGCAGTATTTT. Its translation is CARSLAGANRKRLAGLRTDTQYF.

CDR3 sequence: CASSPLGAFPGNQPQHF. CDR3 coding DNA: TGTGCCAGCAGCCCTCTCGGCGCATTTCCGGGCAATCAGCCCCAGCATTTT. The chain employs TRBV5-5 and TRBJ1-5; D ambiguous. Germline CDR1 reads SGHKS; CDR2 reads YYEKEE (reference sequence). The CDR3 runs 17 residues. Trimming left V 4 bases short and J 2 bases short, with 19 bases between.

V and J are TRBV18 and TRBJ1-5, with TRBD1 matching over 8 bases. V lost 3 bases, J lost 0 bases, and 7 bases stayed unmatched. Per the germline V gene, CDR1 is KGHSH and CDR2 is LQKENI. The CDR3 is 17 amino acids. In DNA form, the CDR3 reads TGTGCCAGCTCACCGGGACAGGAGTCATATAGCAATCAGCCCCAGCATTTT. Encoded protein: CASSPGQESYSNQPQHF.

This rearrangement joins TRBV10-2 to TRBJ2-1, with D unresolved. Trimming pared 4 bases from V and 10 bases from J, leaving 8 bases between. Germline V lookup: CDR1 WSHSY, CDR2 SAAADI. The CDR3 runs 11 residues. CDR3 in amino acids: CASSGSYEQFF. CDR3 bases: TGCGCCAGCAGTGGATCGTACGAGCAGTTCTTC.

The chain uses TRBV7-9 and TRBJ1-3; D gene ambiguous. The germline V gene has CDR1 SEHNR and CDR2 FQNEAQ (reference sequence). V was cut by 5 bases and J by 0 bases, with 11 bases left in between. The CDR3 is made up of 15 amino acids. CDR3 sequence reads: CASSEFKDSGNTIYF. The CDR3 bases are TGTGCCAGCAGCGAGTTTAAGGACTCTGGAAACACCATATATTTT.

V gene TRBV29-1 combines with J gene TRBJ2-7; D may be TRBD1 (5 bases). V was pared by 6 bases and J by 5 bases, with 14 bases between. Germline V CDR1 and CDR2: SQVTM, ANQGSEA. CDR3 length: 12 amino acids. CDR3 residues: CSVLIVRDEQYF. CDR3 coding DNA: TGCAGCGTCCTCATCGTCAGGGACGAGCAGTACTTC.

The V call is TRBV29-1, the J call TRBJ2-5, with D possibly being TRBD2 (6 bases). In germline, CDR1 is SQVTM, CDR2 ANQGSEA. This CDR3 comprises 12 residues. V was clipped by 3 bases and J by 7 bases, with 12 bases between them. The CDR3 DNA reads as TGCAGCGTTGAGGAGGGGCGCGTGACCCAGTACTTC. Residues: CSVEEGRVTQYF.